This T cell receptor (beta chain) appears in the sequencing data of a study of control samples from healthy donors and cancer patients (dated by TCRdb to about 2020). Libraries were prepared through the immunoSEQ multiplex PCR assay. TCRdb provides this immuneACCESS table in a form limited to in-frame rearrangements. Some clones are lacking; in checked studies, under half of them reflect an unresolved V gene, and why the rest are absent is not known. The sample table records about 54,000 clones; around 97% of these occur just once. The ten largest make up approximately 1.9% of the sample. A note on this clone: No cognate antigen has been identified for it. Qualities for individual bases were not recorded, and no much larger clone is one base off.

Sequencing input: blood. The origin of this receptor is a woman in her twenties or thirties in good health.

The DNA sequence reads TGTGCCAGCAGTTACTCTAGCGTTTCTCCGTTCTTC. Its protein is CASSYSSVSPFF. The sequence joins TRBV28 to TRBJ2-1; 6 matching bases give a weak D call of TRBD2. CDR1 and CDR2 were assigned from the germline V gene as MDHEN and SYDVKM. The CDR3 runs 12 residues from the cysteine to the phenylalanine. The only DNA kept is the CDR3, 36 bases in frame from the first base. Cut back by 4 bases and 15 bases, the V and J ends lie 16 bases apart.